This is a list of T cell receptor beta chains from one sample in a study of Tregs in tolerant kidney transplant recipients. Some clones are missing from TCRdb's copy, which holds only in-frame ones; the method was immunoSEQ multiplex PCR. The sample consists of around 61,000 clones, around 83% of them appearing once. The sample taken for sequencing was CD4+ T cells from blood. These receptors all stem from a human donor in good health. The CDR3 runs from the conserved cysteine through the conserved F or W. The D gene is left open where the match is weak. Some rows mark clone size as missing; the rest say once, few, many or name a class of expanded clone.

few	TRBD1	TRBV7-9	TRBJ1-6	TGTGCCAGCACCCAGGGACAGGGCGTTCTTTCACCCCTCCACTTT	CASTQGQGVLSPLHF
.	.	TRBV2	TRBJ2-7	TGTGCCAGCAGCGATAACGCAGGGTATGGGGAGCAGTACTTC	CASSDNAGYGEQYF
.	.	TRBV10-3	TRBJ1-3	TGTGCCACCTCATCCCCCTTCTCTGGAAACACCATATATTTT	CATSSPFSGNTIYF
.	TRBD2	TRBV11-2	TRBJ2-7	TGTGCCAGCAGCCCCCAGGGGTTAGCGGGGGCTGGTGAGCAGTACTTC	CASSPQGLAGAGEQYF
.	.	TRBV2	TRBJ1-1	TGTGCCAGCAGTTGGTTGATGGGCACTGAAGCTTTCTTT	CASSWLMGTEAFF
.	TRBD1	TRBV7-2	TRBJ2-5	TGTGCCAGCAGCCGACCGGGACAGGGTTTGTATGAGACCCAGTACTTC	CASSRPGQGLYETQYF
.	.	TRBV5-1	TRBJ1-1	TGCGCCAGCAGCCTCTCAATGAACACTGAAGCTTTCTTT	CASSLSMNTEAFF
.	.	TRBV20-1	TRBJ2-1	TGCAGTGCTAGAGAGGACGATGAGCAGTTCTTC	CSAREDDEQFF
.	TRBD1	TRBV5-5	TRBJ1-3	TGTGCCAGCAGCCGGAGGGAGGGGGCCAACTCTGGAAACACCATATATTTT	CASSRREGANSGNTIYF
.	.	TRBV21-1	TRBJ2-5	TGTGCCAGCAGTGTAAGGGGGCTAGGAGAGACCCAGTACTTC	CASSVRGLGETQYF
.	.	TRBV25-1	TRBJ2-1	TGTGCCAGCAGTGAATGGACAACCGCGCAGGGGAATGAGCAGTTCTTC	CASSEWTTAQGNEQFF
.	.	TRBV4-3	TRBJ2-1	TGCGCCAGCAGCCAAGATGGGGGGGGCCTTAGGTTCTTC	CASSQDGGGLRFF
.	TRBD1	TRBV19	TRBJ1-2	TGTGCCAGTAGTTCAAGGGGGCTGCAATATGGCTACACCTTC	CASSSRGLQYGYTF
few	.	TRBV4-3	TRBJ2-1	TGCGCCAGCAGCCAAGTTTGGGGTTTGGGCTCCTACAATGAGCAGTTCTTC	CASSQVWGLGSYNEQFF
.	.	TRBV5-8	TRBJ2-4	TGTGCCAGCAGCTCTGACAGGCCTTATGAGAACATTCAGTACTTC	CASSSDRPYENIQYF
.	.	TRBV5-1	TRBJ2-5	TGCGCCAGCAGCCCTCGAGGGGCGGGAGAGACCCAGTACTTC	CASSPRGAGETQYF
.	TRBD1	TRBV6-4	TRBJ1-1	TGTGCCAGCAGTGACAGGGACAGCAGCACTGAAGCTTTCTTT	CASSDRDSSTEAFF
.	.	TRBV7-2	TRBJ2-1	TGTGCCAGCAGTCAAATCCTGGGAGATCGGTTCTTC	CASSQILGDRFF
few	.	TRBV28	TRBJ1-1	TGTGCCAGCAGACCCCCGGCCCGGAACACTGAAGCTTTCTTT	CASRPPARNTEAFF
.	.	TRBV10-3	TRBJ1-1	TGTGCCATCAGTGGACACCAGAACACTGAAGCTTTCTTT	CAISGHQNTEAFF
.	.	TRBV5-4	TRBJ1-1	TGTGCCAGCAGCGGGGTCGAGAACACTGAAGCTTTCTTT	CASSGVENTEAFF
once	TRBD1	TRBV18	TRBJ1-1	TGTGCCAGCTCACGGCCGACAGGGGGGGGTACTGAAGCTTTCTTT	CASSRPTGGGTEAFF
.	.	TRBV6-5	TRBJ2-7	TGTGCCAGCAGTTACTCAAGGATCCAGGGGTCCTACGAGCAGTACTTC	CASSYSRIQGSYEQYF
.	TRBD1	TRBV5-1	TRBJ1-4	TGCGCCAGTAACGATCCGGGACAGGGGGACGAAAAACTGTTTTTT	CASNDPGQGDEKLFF
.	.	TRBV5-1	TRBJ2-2	TGCGCCAGCAGCCAGCCTTCCCTTCACTTAAACACCGGGGAGCTGTTTTTT	CASSQPSLHLNTGELFF
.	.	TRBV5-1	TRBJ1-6	TGCGCCAGCAGGGGGGGAAGGAATTCACCCCTCCACTTT	CASRGGRNSPLHF
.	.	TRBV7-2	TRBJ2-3	TGTGCCAGCAGCTTAATCGCGGGCAGCACAGATACGCAGTATTTT	CASSLIAGSTDTQYF
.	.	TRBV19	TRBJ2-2	TGTGCCAGTAGTATTCCCACCTGGGGGACCGGGGAGCTGTTTTTT	CASSIPTWGTGELFF
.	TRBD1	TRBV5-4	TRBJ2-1	TGTGCCAGCAGCTTCGGACAGGGTGGGAATGAGCAGTTCTTC	CASSFGQGGNEQFF
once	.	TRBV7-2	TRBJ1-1	TGTGCCAGCAGCTTCATCGGGACGAACACTGAAGCTTTCTTT	CASSFIGTNTEAFF
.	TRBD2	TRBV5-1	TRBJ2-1	TGCGCCAGCAGCTTGGGACTAGCGGGGGGAGGAGAGCAGTTCTTC	CASSLGLAGGGEQFF
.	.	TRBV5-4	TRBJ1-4	TGCGCCAGCAGCCAAGTTAACTCCCGAGGGGAAAAACTGTTTTTT	CASSQVNSRGEKLFF
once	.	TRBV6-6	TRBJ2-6	TGTGCCAGCAGCAAATCAGACTCTGGGGCCAACGTCCTGACTTTC	CASSKSDSGANVLTF
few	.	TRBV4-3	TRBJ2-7	TGCGCCAGCAGCCAAGCGAACAGGCCACACGAGCAGTACTTC	CASSQANRPHEQYF
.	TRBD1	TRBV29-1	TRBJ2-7	TGCAGCGTTGAAGGGACAGGGGTTGGTCACGAGCAGTACTTC	CSVEGTGVGHEQYF
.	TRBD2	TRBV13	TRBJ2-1	TGTGCCAGCAGCTTAATTGGGGGAGGGCTTTTCAACGAGCAGTTCTTC	CASSLIGGGLFNEQFF
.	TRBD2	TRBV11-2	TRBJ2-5	TGTGCCAGCAGCTTAGACAGCGGGAGAGGAGGCCGGGAGACCCAGTACTTC	CASSLDSGRGGRETQYF